The sequence of this T cell receptor (beta chain) was determined in a study of blood T cell repertoires in COVID-19. In the authors' methods: For nucleated cells, counts were estimated from reference gene primer amplification. Profiling relied on immunoSEQ multiplex PCR, and the TCRdb table lists in-frame clones only, not all of them. The D gene and trimming were derived from the DNA, and the V and J assignments and clone size from that table. The table has approximately 300,000 clones, about nine tenths seen once; the top ten hold about 11%. CDR1 MDHEN and CDR2 SYDVKM come from the germline V gene. There are 15 residues in the CDR3. The V gene end was trimmed by 8 bases and the J gene end by 6 bases; junction bases not matched to a gene: 11. Patients from Seattle were sampled longitudinally, starting during active infection.

This chain joins TRBV28 and TRBJ1-5; TRBD1 agrees at 9 bases. The source of this sequence is a woman under 40 with COVID-19, enrolled during active disease. The specimen was peripheral blood. CDR3 in amino acids: CASLRGDRVTQPQHF. CDR3 nucleotides: TGTGCCAGCCTTCGGGGGGACAGGGTAACTCAGCCCCAGCATTTT.